These T cell receptor beta chains were read from a single sample in a study of T-cell memory formation after mild COVID-19. Using its own MiXCR run on the 5' RACE reads, TCRdb lists one record per CDR3 protein. The sample shows about 200,000 distinct CDR3 sequences, 16% of them seen only once. The sample consisted of PBMCs or a T cell subset sorted from them (not recorded which). Every receptor here comes from an adult woman who had mild COVID-19 (a few samples of this study predate the infection). Cell type and time point are not known. Both conserved end residues are part of each CDR3. The D gene is left open where the match is weak. Clone size, where shown, is once, few, many, or a class for clones that have expanded.

v_gene: TRBV6-2/TRBV6-3; abundance: few; d_gene: TRBD1; j_gene: TRBJ1-1; CDR3aa: CASSRGWDSLEAFF; CDR3nt: TGTGCCAGCAGTCGCGGGTGGGACAGCCTTGAAGCTTTCTTT
v_gene: TRBV7-2; abundance: -; d_gene: -; j_gene: TRBJ2-7; CDR3aa: CASSLSNYEQYF; CDR3nt: TGTGCCAGCAGCCTTAGTAACTACGAGCAGTACTTC
v_gene: TRBV20-1; abundance: -; d_gene: -; j_gene: TRBJ1-1; CDR3aa: CSARGDRQEAFF; CDR3nt: TGCAGTGCCAGAGGGGACCGACAAGAAGCTTTCTTT
v_gene: TRBV20-1; abundance: -; d_gene: -; j_gene: TRBJ1-1; CDR3aa: CSARPGRMNTEAFF; CDR3nt: TGCAGTGCTAGACCGGGACGGATGAACACTGAAGCTTTCTTT
v_gene: TRBV5-1; abundance: many; d_gene: -; j_gene: TRBJ2-2; CDR3aa: CASSSPQGTGELFF; CDR3nt: TGCGCCAGCAGCTCGCCGCAGGGTACCGGGGAGCTGTTTTTT
v_gene: TRBV9; abundance: few; d_gene: TRBD1; j_gene: TRBJ2-1; CDR3aa: CASSVGGAGGYNEQFF; CDR3nt: TGTGCCAGCAGCGTAGGAGGGGCAGGGGGATACAATGAGCAGTTCTTC
v_gene: TRBV10-3; abundance: -; d_gene: -; j_gene: TRBJ2-1; CDR3aa: CAISVSLVLDEQFF; CDR3nt: TGTGCCATCAGTGTATCACTAGTATTAGATGAGCAGTTCTTC
v_gene: TRBV7-9; abundance: -; d_gene: -; j_gene: TRBJ1-2; CDR3aa: CASSLGEANYGYTF; CDR3nt: TGTGCCAGCAGCTTAGGAGAGGCTAACTATGGCTACACCTTC
v_gene: TRBV20-1; abundance: few; d_gene: -; j_gene: TRBJ2-3; CDR3aa: CSTYEGRSATQYF; CDR3nt: TGCAGTACTTACGAGGGCCGGTCTGCTACGCAGTATTTT
v_gene: TRBV5-1; abundance: -; d_gene: TRBD2; j_gene: TRBJ2-5; CDR3aa: CASGQGRLAGGQETQYF; CDR3nt: TGCGCCAGCGGACAGGGTCGGCTAGCGGGGGGACAAGAGACCCAGTACTTC
v_gene: TRBV9; abundance: -; d_gene: TRBD2; j_gene: TRBJ2-1; CDR3aa: CASSVDTGRVNEQFF; CDR3nt: TGTGCCAGCAGCGTAGATACCGGGAGGGTCAATGAGCAGTTCTTC
v_gene: TRBV7-2; abundance: -; d_gene: -; j_gene: TRBJ2-7; CDR3aa: CASSGLSRQGISFYEQYF; CDR3nt: TGTGCCAGCAGCGGGCTTAGTAGGCAGGGGATTTCTTTCTACGAGCAGTACTTC
v_gene: TRBV12-3/TRBV12-4; abundance: many; d_gene: -; j_gene: TRBJ2-3; CDR3aa: CASSLQSEDTQYF; CDR3nt: TGTGCCAGCAGTCTCCAAAGCGAAGATACGCAGTATTTT
v_gene: TRBV7-8; abundance: -; d_gene: TRBD2; j_gene: TRBJ2-2; CDR3aa: CASSFQRDFAGELFF; CDR3nt: TGTGCCAGCAGCTTTCAGCGGGATTTTGCCGGGGAGCTGTTTTTT
v_gene: TRBV14; abundance: few; d_gene: -; j_gene: TRBJ1-2; CDR3aa: CASSQDRYGYTF; CDR3nt: TGTGCCAGCAGCCAAGATCGGTATGGCTACACCTTC
v_gene: TRBV7-2; abundance: -; d_gene: -; j_gene: TRBJ2-7; CDR3aa: CASSLARPAATYEQYF; CDR3nt: TGTGCCAGCAGCTTAGCGCGACCAGCGGCGACCTACGAGCAGTACTTC
v_gene: TRBV29-1; abundance: few; d_gene: -; j_gene: TRBJ1-1; CDR3aa: CSVEDSQNTEAFF; CDR3nt: TGCAGCGTTGAAGATTCCCAGAACACTGAAGCTTTCTTT
v_gene: TRBV2; abundance: -; d_gene: -; j_gene: TRBJ1-1; CDR3aa: CASSVYGMNTEAFF; CDR3nt: TGTGCCAGCAGTGTTTACGGTATGAACACTGAAGCTTTCTTT
v_gene: TRBV5-4; abundance: few; d_gene: -; j_gene: TRBJ2-2; CDR3aa: CASSLQTANTGELFF; CDR3nt: TGTGCCAGCAGCTTGCAGACGGCGAACACCGGGGAGCTGTTTTTT
v_gene: TRBV7-2; abundance: -; d_gene: -; j_gene: TRBJ1-2; CDR3aa: CASSLDGRWSYGYTF; CDR3nt: TGTGCCAGCAGCTTAGATGGCCGGTGGTCCTATGGCTACACCTTC
v_gene: TRBV5-6; abundance: many; d_gene: -; j_gene: TRBJ2-1; CDR3aa: CASTWGLGEQFF; CDR3nt: TGTGCCAGCACCTGGGGGTTAGGTGAGCAGTTCTTC
v_gene: TRBV4-1; abundance: few; d_gene: -; j_gene: TRBJ2-2; CDR3aa: CASSQDRGHGELFF; CDR3nt: TGCGCCAGCAGCCAAGATCGGGGGCACGGGGAGCTGTTTTTT